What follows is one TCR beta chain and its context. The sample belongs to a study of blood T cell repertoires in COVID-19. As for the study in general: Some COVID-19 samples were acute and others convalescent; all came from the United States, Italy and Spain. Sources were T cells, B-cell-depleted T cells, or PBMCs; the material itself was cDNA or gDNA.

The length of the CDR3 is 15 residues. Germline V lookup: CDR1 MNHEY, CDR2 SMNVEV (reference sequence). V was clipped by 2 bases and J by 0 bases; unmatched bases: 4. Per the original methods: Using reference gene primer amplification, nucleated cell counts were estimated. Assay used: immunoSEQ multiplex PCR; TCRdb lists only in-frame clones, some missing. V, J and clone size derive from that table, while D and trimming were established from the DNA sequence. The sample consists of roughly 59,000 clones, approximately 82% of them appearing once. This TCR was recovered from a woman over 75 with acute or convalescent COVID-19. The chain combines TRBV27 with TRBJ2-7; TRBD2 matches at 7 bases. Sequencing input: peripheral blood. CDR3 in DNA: TGTGCCAGCAGTTTAATAGGCGGGAGCTCCTACGAGCAGTACTTC. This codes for CASSLIGGSSYEQYF.